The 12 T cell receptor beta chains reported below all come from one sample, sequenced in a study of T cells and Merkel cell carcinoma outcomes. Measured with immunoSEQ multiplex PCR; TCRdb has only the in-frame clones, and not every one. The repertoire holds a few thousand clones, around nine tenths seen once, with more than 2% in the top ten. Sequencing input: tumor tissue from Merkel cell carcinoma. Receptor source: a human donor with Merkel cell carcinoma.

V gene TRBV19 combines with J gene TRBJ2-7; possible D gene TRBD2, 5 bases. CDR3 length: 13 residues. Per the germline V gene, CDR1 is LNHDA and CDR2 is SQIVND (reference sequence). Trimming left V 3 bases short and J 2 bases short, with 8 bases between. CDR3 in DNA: TGTGCCAGTAGTATCGACGGGACCTACGAGCAGTACTTC. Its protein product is CASSIDGTYEQYF.

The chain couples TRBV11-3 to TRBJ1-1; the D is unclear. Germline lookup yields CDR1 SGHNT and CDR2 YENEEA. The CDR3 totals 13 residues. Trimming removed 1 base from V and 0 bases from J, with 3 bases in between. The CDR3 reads CASSLVLNTEAFF. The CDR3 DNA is TGTGCCAGCAGCTTAGTATTGAACACTGAAGCTTTCTTT.

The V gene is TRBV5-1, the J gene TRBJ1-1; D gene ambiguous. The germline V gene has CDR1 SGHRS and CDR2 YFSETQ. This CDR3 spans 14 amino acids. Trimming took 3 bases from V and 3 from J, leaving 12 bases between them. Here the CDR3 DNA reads TGCGCCAGCAGCTCCACCTTCCGGGACACTGAAGCTTTCTTT. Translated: CASSSTFRDTEAFF. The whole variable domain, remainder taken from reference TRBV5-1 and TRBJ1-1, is KAGVTQTPRYLIKTRGQQVTLSCSPISGHRSVSWYQQTPGQGLQFLFEYFSETQRNKGNFPGRFSGRQFSNSRSEMNVSTLELGDSALYLCASSSTFRDTEAFFGQGTRLTVV.

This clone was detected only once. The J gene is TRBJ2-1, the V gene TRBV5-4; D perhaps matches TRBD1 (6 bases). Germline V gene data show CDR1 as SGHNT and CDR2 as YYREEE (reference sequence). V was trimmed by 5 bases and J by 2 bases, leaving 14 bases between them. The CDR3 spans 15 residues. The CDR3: CASSLGALTYNEQFF. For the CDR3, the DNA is TGTGCCAGCAGTCTGGGGGCACTGACCTACAATGAGCAGTTCTTC.

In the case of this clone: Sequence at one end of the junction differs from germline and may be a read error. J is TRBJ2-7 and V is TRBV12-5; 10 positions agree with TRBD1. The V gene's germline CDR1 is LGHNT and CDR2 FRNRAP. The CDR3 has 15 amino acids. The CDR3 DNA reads TGTGCTAGTGGTTTGGACGGCCGGGACAGGGGCAAGCAGTATTTC. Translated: CASGLDGRDRGKQYF. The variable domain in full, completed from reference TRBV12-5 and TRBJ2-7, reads DARVTQTPRHKVTEMGQEVTMRCQPILGHNTVFWYRQTMMQGLELLAYFRNRAPLDDSGMPKDRFSAEMPDATLATLKIQPSEPRDSAVYFCASGLDGRDRGKQYFGPGTRLTVT.

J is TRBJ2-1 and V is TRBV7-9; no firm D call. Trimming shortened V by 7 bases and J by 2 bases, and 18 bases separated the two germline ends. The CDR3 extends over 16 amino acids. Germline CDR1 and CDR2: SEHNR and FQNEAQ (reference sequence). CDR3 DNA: TGTGCCAGCACCGAGATTGGCGCGAGCCCCTACAATGAGCAGTTCTTC. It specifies CASTEIGASPYNEQFF.

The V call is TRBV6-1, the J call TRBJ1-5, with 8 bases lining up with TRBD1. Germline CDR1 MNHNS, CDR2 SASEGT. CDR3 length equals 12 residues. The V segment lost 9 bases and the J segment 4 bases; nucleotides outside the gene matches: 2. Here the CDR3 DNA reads TGTGCCAGTCAGGGGGCTAATCAGCCCCAGCATTTT. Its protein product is CASQGANQPQHF.

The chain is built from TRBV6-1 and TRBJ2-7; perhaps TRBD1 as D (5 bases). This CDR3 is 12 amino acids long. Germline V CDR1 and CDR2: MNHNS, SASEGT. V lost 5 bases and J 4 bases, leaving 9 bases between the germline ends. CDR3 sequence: CASSTQGYEQYF. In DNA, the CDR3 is TGTGCCAGCAGTACTCAGGGATACGAGCAGTACTTC.

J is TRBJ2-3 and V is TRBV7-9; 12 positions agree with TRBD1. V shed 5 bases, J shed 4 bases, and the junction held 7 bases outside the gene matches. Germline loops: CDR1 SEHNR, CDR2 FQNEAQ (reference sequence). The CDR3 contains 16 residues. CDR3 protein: CASSSGDRGQSDTQYF. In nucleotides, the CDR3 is TGTGCCAGCAGCAGCGGGGACAGGGGGCAATCAGATACGCAGTATTTT.

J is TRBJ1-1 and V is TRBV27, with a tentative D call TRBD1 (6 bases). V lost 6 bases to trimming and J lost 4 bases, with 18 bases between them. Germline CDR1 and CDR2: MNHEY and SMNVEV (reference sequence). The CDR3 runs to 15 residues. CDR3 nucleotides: TGTGCCAGCAGGACGGACGGTTCGGGGGCCACTGAAGCTTTCTTT. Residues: CASRTDGSGATEAFF.

The CDR3 here is CASSLARLDEQYF. CDR3 bases: TGTGCCAGCAGCTTAGCCCGACTGGACGAGCAGTACTTC. The chain carries TRBV11-2 and TRBJ2-7; D gene unclear. In germline, CDR1 is SGHAT, CDR2 FQNNGV. The CDR3 spans 13 residues. Trimming removed 1 base from V and 5 bases from J, with 9 bases in between.

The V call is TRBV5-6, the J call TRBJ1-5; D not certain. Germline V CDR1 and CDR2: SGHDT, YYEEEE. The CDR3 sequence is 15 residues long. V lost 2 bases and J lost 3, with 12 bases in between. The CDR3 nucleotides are TGTGCCAGCAGCTTAACGCAGATGAACAATCAGCCCCAGCATTTT. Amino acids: CASSLTQMNNQPQHF.